This TCR beta chain was obtained from a study of blood T cell repertoires in COVID-19. There are 12 residues in the CDR3. Germline loops: CDR1 ENHRY, CDR2 SYGVKD. Trimming removed 7 bases from V and 10 bases from J; junction bases left unmatched: 4. Authors' methods: Amplified reference gene primers provided the basis for estimating nucleated cell counts. Libraries were prepared by immunoSEQ multiplex PCR; TCRdb keeps only in-frame clonotypes and omits some of them. That table is the source of V, J and clone size, and D and trimming were worked out from the DNA. The sample has about 300,000 clones, roughly 91% seen once.

Sequenced material: PBMCs or T cells enriched from blood (not recorded which). The genes are TRBV10-3 and TRBJ2-1; 10 bases agree with TRBD2. The TCR originated in a woman in her fifties or sixties who had been exposed to COVID-19. The CDR3 DNA reads TGTGCCATCACCGCGACTAGCGGGGAGCAGTTCTTC. It translates to CAITATSGEQFF.